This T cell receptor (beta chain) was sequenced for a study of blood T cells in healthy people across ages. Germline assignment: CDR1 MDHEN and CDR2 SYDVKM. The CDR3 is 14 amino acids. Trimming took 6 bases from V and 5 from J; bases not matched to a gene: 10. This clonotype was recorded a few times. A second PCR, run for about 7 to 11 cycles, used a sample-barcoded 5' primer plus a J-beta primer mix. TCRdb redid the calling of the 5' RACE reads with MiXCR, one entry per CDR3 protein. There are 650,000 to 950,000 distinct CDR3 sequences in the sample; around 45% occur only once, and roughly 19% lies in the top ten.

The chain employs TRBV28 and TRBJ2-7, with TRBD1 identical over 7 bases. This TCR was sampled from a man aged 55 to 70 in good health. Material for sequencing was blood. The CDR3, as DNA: TGTGCCAGCAGCATTGACAGGGCCGGCGACGAGCAGTACTTC. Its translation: CASSIDRAGDEQYF.